This TCR beta chain was sequenced for a study of Graves' ophthalmopathy and Graves' hyperthyroidism. Study in general: The study drew peripheral blood at initial diagnosis, before any treatment.

Amplification targeted the TCR beta CDR3 regions, with RNA transcripts as the source material. HTBI-primed first-round RT-PCR preceded second-round multiplex PCR. TCRdb fed the multiplex PCR reads into MiXCR, producing one record per CDR3 protein. The sample contains some 400,000 distinct CDR3 sequences, around 18% of which appear only once. This clonotype was recorded many times. The target antigen is unknown. Points from the study as a whole: Built on 13 signatures, a model told ophthalmopathy apart from stable hyperthyroidism with roughly 88% sensitivity and 80% to 82% specificity. At just over 70% sensitivity and approximately 72% specificity, the model predicted progression of the ophthalmopathy. In blood appeared most of the expanded thyroid clonotypes whose frequency exceeded 0.001.

The sequence was obtained from a woman in her late teens or twenties with Graves' ophthalmopathy. Sequencing used peripheral blood.

CDR3 in DNA: TGTGCCAGCAGCTCGCGCTTGGGACAGGGGGCCGAGGAGCTGTTTTTT. Translating gives CASSSRLGQGAEELFF. V gene TRBV7-2 combines with J gene TRBJ2-2; 12 bases align to TRBD1. J gave up 10 bases and V 4 bases, and 10 bases lay outside the gene matches. This CDR3 has 16 residues. Germline CDR1 reads SGHTA; CDR2 reads FQGNSA.